Detailed here is one T cell receptor beta chain. TCRdb keeps only in-frame clones here, not all; method: immunoSEQ multiplex PCR. The sample includes 55,000 to 85,000 clones, nearly 90% of them seen just once. The germline V gene encodes CDR1 GTSNPN and CDR2 SVGIG (reference sequence). The CDR3 length is 14 residues. Trimming left V 3 bases short and J 5 bases short, with 11 bases between. The sample originates from a study of OX40 agonist ivuxolimab in advanced cancers. This chain uses TRBV30 with TRBJ1-6, with D possibly being TRBD1 (5 bases). The starting material was CD4+ or CD8+ T cells sorted from blood, obtained in a trial of the OX40 agonist ivuxolimab. The receptor was isolated from an adult with an advanced solid tumor such as melanoma, head and neck, liver or kidney cancer. In DNA, the CDR3 is TGTGCCTGGAGGGGGGACGGTGATAATTCACCCCTCCACTTT. Amino acid sequence: CAWRGDGDNSPLHF.